A single sample is the source of the 2 T cell receptor beta chains below, sequenced in a study of Graves' ophthalmopathy and Graves' hyperthyroidism. The study amplified TCR beta CDR3 regions using RNA transcripts. Following a first-round RT-PCR that used HTBI primers, a second-round multiplex PCR was carried out. TCRdb recomputed calls from the multiplex PCR reads with MiXCR, one row per CDR3 protein. This table holds 450,000 to 600,000 distinct CDR3 sequences, 39% found once. The sample was peripheral blood or thyroid tissue (not recorded which). Every receptor here comes from an adult man with Graves' hyperthyroidism.

Ten or more counts support this clonotype. CDR3: CASSEKRGYEQYF. The CDR3 DNA follows: TGTGCCAGCAGTGAAAAACGAGGGTACGAGCAGTACTTC. This chain links TRBV25-1 with TRBJ2-7; maybe TRBD2 (5 bases). Germline CDR1 MGHDK, CDR2 SYGVNS. The V end was cut by 2 bases, the J end by 4 bases, with 9 bases between. This CDR3 contains 13 residues.

This chain joins TRBV30 and TRBJ1-2; unclear D gene. Germline V gives CDR1 GTSNPN, CDR2 SVGIG (reference sequence). Deletions cut 3 bases from V and 6 bases from J, with 11 bases between. CDR3 length: 12 residues. CDR3 DNA: TGTGCCTGGAGCCCCTCCGGGAATGGCTACACCTTC. Translating gives CAWSPSGNGYTF.